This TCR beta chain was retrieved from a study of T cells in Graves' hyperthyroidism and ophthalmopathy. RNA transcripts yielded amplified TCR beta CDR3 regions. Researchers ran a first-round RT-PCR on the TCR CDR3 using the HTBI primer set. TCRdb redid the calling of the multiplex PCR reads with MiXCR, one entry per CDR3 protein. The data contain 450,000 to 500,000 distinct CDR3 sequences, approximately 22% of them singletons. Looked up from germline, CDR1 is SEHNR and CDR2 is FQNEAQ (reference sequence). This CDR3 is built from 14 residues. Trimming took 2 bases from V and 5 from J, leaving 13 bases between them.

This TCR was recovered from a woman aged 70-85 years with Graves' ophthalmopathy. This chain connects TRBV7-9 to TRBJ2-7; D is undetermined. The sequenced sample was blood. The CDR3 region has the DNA TGTGCCAGCAGCTTATCCATATCGGGCGACGAGCAGTACTTC. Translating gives CASSLSISGDEQYF.